This T cell receptor (beta chain) came from a study of T cell changes during pregnancy in multiple sclerosis. CDR1 is SGDLS, CDR2 YYNGEE, per germline. The CDR3 consists of 14 residues. Between the trimmed V and J ends, which lost 2 bases and 0 bases, there was a span of 8 bases. Repertoires were generated with immunoSEQ multiplex PCR, while TCRdb's copy carries only in-frame clones and drops some. Of around 110,000 clones detected, roughly 90% appear once; the ten largest clones hold less than 0.9%. The rearrangement links TRBV9 to TRBJ1-2; D remains unclear. The sequence derives from a female donor in good health, enrolled as a control in a pregnancy study. The sequenced sample was peripheral blood, obtained in the third trimester of pregnancy. This chain's CDR3 is CASSVGSTNYGYTF. In DNA, the CDR3 is TGTGCCAGCAGCGTCGGGTCTACTAACTATGGCTACACCTTC.